The 19 T cell receptor beta chains reported below all come from one sample, sequenced in a study of cytomegalovirus exposure and HLA in healthy donors. PCR amplification relied on 60 Vbeta primers (plus 13 Jbeta primers). The method was immunoSEQ multiplex PCR; TCRdb's version includes in-frame clones alone and lacks a portion of them. The data show over 100,000 clones, just under 70% seen once. Material for sequencing was PBMCs. The receptor set was obtained from a woman aged 70-85 years in good health and CMV-seropositive.

V gene TRBV5-1 combines with J gene TRBJ1-6; D uncertain. The CDR3 contains 16 residues. Germline V gene data show CDR1 as SGHRS and CDR2 as YFSETQ. The V end lost 4 bases, the J end lost 1 base, and 12 bases lay between the germline ends. The CDR3 nucleotides are TGCGCCAGCAGCCTCCCTGGAGGGTCCTATAATTCACCCCTCCACTTT. This encodes CASSLPGGSYNSPLHF.

This rearrangement joins TRBV5-4 to TRBJ2-2, with TRBD2 matching 7 bases. The ends lost 3 bases at V and 6 bases at J; junction bases unmatched: 11. Germline values: CDR1 SGHNT, CDR2 YYREEE (reference sequence). The CDR3 runs 16 residues. CDR3 in amino acids: CASSSGGGSYAGELFF. The CDR3 DNA sequence: TGTGCCAGCAGCTCGGGCGGGGGTTCGTACGCCGGGGAGCTGTTTTTT. The full variable domain, its missing parts supplied by reference TRBV5-4 and TRBJ2-2, is ETGVTQSPTHLIKTRGQQVTLRCSSQSGHNTVSWYQQALGQGPQFIFQYYREEENGRGNFPPRFSGLQFPNYSSELNVNALELDDSALYLCASSSGGGSYAGELFFGEGSRLTVL.

This clone was observed a few times. The rearrangement links TRBV19 to TRBJ2-5, with 9 bases that match TRBD2. Germline loops: CDR1 LNHDA, CDR2 SQIVND (reference sequence). The CDR3 runs to 14 residues. J lost 4 bases, V lost 7 bases, and 7 bases had no gene match. The CDR3 region is CASMSSGGRETQYF. CDR3 DNA: TGTGCCAGTATGAGTAGCGGGGGTCGAGAGACCCAGTACTTC.

The chain is built from TRBV5-6 and TRBJ1-1; 7 bases match TRBD1. CDR1 and CDR2 from the germline V gene are SGHDT and YYEEEE. The CDR3 runs 14 residues. J lost 1 base, V lost 0 bases, and 0 bases had no gene match. The CDR3 sequence is CASSLAGGNTEAFF. The CDR3 region has the DNA TGTGCCAGCAGCTTGGCAGGGGGGAACACTGAAGCTTTCTTT.

This clone was observed a handful of times. The rearrangement links TRBV11-2 to TRBJ1-1; 8 nucleotides align to TRBD1. Germline V CDR1 and CDR2: SGHAT, FQNNGV. V lost 8 bases, J lost 1 base, and 6 bases stayed unmatched. The CDR3 sequence is 14 residues long. The CDR3 loop reads CASGQQGGNTEAFF. As DNA, the CDR3 is TGTGCCAGCGGCCAACAGGGGGGGAACACTGAAGCTTTCTTT.

This chain links TRBV30 with TRBJ1-3; D is ambiguous. In germline, CDR1 is GTSNPN, CDR2 SVGIG (reference sequence). CDR3 length: 14 amino acids. V dropped 0 bases and J dropped 0 bases, with 6 bases sitting between them. The chain's CDR3 is CAWSVSRSGNTIYF. CDR3 sequence (DNA): TGTGCCTGGAGTGTTTCCCGCTCTGGAAACACCATATATTTT.

The CDR3 protein is CAWSQDTNYGYTF. CDR3 DNA: TGTGCCTGGAGTCAGGATACTAACTATGGCTACACCTTC. The gene calls are TRBV30 and TRBJ1-2; D is ambiguous. Trimming took off 2 bases at V and 0 bases at J, with 7 bases between the two ends. This CDR3 comprises 13 residues. Germline CDR1 GTSNPN, CDR2 SVGIG (reference sequence).

The chain couples TRBV30 to TRBJ1-6; D is uncertain. CDR3 length equals 15 residues. The V end was cut by 4 bases, the J end by 4 bases, with 14 bases between. Germline V lookup: CDR1 GTSNPN, CDR2 SVGIG (reference sequence). The CDR3 spells CAWNKEGIYNSPLHF. Written as DNA, the CDR3 is TGTGCCTGGAATAAAGAGGGAATTTATAATTCACCCCTCCACTTT.

This clone has only one observation. The chain recombines TRBV20-1 with TRBJ2-5, with D unresolved. Germline values: CDR1 DFQATT, CDR2 SNEGSKA (reference sequence). Trimming took 2 bases from V and 2 from J, leaving 3 bases between them. CDR3 length equals 11 residues. The CDR3 sequence is CSARHQETQYF. DNA of the CDR3: TGCAGTGCTAGACATCAAGAGACCCAGTACTTC.

The chain carries TRBV4-1 and TRBJ2-3; D possibly corresponds to TRBD2 (6 bases). The V and J ends lost 0 bases and 6 bases respectively, with 16 bases between them. The CDR3 sequence is 16 residues long. CDR1 is MGHRA and CDR2 is YSYEKL in the germline V gene. The CDR3 protein is CASSQDGVLARDTQYF. The CDR3 nucleotides are TGCGCCAGCAGCCAAGATGGGGTACTAGCACGGGATACGCAGTATTTT.

This clone was counted a single time. The genes are TRBV6-1 and TRBJ1-5; 7 nucleotides line up with TRBD1. CDR1 is MNHNS and CDR2 is SASEGT in the germline V gene. The CDR3 contains 14 residues. V shed 10 bases and J 3 bases; nucleotides not matched to a gene: 9. CDR3 sequence (DNA): TGTGCCACGAAGTATGGGACAGACAATCAGCCCCAGCATTTT. Its protein is CATKYGTDNQPQHF.

The V call is TRBV5-1, the J call TRBJ1-6; the D gene is possibly TRBD1 (5 bases). The V and J ends lost 2 bases and 7 bases respectively, with 10 bases between them. Germline V CDR1 and CDR2: SGHRS, YFSETQ. The CDR3 covers 14 residues. CDR3 nucleotides: TGCGCCAGCAGCTTTGGGACTGAAAATTCACCCCTCCACTTT. This gives the protein CASSFGTENSPLHF. Filled out from reference TRBV5-1 and TRBJ1-6, the complete variable domain reads KAGVTQTPRYLIKTRGQQVTLSCSPISGHRSVSWYQQTPGQGLQFLFEYFSETQRNKGNFPGRFSGRQFSNSRSEMNVSTLELGDSALYLCASSFGTENSPLHFGNGTRLTVT.

The V gene is TRBV5-1, the J gene TRBJ1-1; D gene uncertain. Trimming took off 0 bases at V and 0 bases at J, with 9 bases between the two ends. Per the germline V gene, CDR1 is SGHRS and CDR2 is YFSETQ. CDR3 length equals 15 residues. The CDR3 protein is CASSLEAEVNTEAFF. The CDR3 bases are TGCGCCAGCAGCTTGGAGGCGGAGGTGAACACTGAAGCTTTCTTT.

This clone was seen once. The chain links TRBV15 to TRBJ2-5, with TRBD1 matching 9 bases. V lost 1 base, J lost 2 bases, and 8 bases stayed unmatched. The germline CDR1 and CDR2 sequences are LNHNV and YYDKDF (reference sequence). The CDR3 contains 17 residues. DNA of the CDR3: TGTGCCACCAGCAGAGCCGCACCCGGGACAGGGCAAGAGACCCAGTACTTC. The encoded protein is CATSRAAPGTGQETQYF.

This chain connects TRBV7-7 to TRBJ2-3; maybe TRBD2 (6 bases). The V end lost 2 bases, the J end lost 3 bases, and 9 bases lay between the germline ends. The CDR3 has 14 amino acids. Germline V gene lookup returns CDR1 SSHAT and CDR2 FNYEAQ (reference sequence). For the CDR3, the DNA is TGTGCCAGCAGCTTAAGCGGGCTTACAGATACGCAGTATTTT. Encoded protein: CASSLSGLTDTQYF.

About this clone itself: Other DNA sequences in the same sample also yield this CDR3. The rearrangement joins TRBV19 to TRBJ1-5; D not certain. V lost 1 base and J lost 4, with 11 bases in between. The CDR3 sequence is 15 residues long. From germline, CDR1 is LNHDA and CDR2 SQIVND (reference sequence). CDR3 residues: CASSIVPGGNQPQHF. Written as DNA, the CDR3 is TGTGCCAGTAGTATAGTTCCAGGTGGTAATCAGCCCCAGCATTTT.

The rearrangement links TRBV27 to TRBJ1-4, with TRBD1 matching 7 bases. The CDR3 loop spans 14 amino acids. V lost 5 bases to trimming and J lost 10 bases; unmatched junction nucleotides: 10. Germline CDR1 and CDR2: MNHEY and SMNVEV (reference sequence). This CDR3 is CASSLRQGSSKLFF. DNA for the CDR3: TGTGCCAGCAGTCTAAGACAGGGCTCCTCAAAACTGTTTTTT.

V usage is TRBV9 and J usage is TRBJ2-5; no definite D call. Germline loops: CDR1 SGDLS, CDR2 YYNGEE. V gave up 0 bases and J gave up 0 bases, with 6 bases separating them. The CDR3 extends over 14 amino acids. The CDR3 DNA is TGTGCCAGCAGCGTAGGCACAAACCAAGAGACCCAGTACTTC. Translating it yields CASSVGTNQETQYF.

The chain recombines TRBV27 with TRBJ1-1, with 8 bases fitting TRBD1. The length of the CDR3 is 13 residues. V shed 2 bases, J shed 11 bases, and the junction held 7 bases outside the gene matches. Germline CDR1 is MNHEY and CDR2 is SMNVEV (reference sequence). The CDR3 bases are TGTGCCAGCAGTTTAAATGGACAGGGATATGCTTTCTTT. Translating it yields CASSLNGQGYAFF.